One and the same sample provided the 2 T cell receptor beta chains below, sequenced in a study of T cells in Graves' hyperthyroidism and ophthalmopathy (dated by TCRdb to between 2018 and 2021). The library was obtained by multiplex PCR. The instrument given in TCRdb is Illumina HiSeq 2000. TCR beta CDR3 regions were amplified from RNA transcripts. A first-round RT-PCR of the TCR CDR3 used the HTBI primer set with the Qiagen OneStep RT-PCR kit. Using fastp at Q25 and MiXCR, TCRdb reprocessed the public reads and kept productive beta chains. CDR3 protein sequences are deduplicated, and each keeps its most common genes and DNA. The sample yields 660,000 or so distinct CDR3 sequences; 20% to 25% were counted once. The ten largest clonotypes hold around a third of the sample. Sample: blood. These receptors all stem from a man younger than 45 with Graves' ophthalmopathy.

This clonotype was observed a few times. V gene TRBV19 combines with J gene TRBJ2-2; 7 bases map to TRBD1. The V gene end was trimmed by 6 bases and the J gene end by 1 base; junction bases not matched to a gene: 2. The germline V gene has CDR1 LNHDA and CDR2 SQIVND (reference sequence). The CDR3 extends over 14 amino acids. In DNA form, the CDR3 reads TGTGCCAGTAGCTGGACAGGGAACACCGGGGAGCTGTTTTTT. It specifies CASSWTGNTGELFF.

The chain links TRBV6-1 to TRBJ2-7; TRBD1 agrees at 9 bases. The ends lost 6 bases at V and 7 bases at J; junction bases unmatched: 16. The length of the CDR3 is 16 residues. Germline V gives CDR1 MNHNS, CDR2 SASEGT. Here the CDR3 reads CASRSIRDRGGDEQYF. DNA for the CDR3: TGTGCCAGCAGATCCATCCGTGACAGGGGGGGGGATGAGCAGTACTTC.